This is a list of T cell receptor beta chains from one sample in a study of Ad26.COV2.S vaccination and SARS-CoV-2 variants. Sequencing used immunoSEQ multiplex PCR; TCRdb keeps in-frame clones, though not all of them. The table shows 300,000 to 400,000 clones, with around 87% occurring only once. This specimen consisted of peripheral blood, obtained in a trial of Ad26.COV2.S vaccine versus placebo. The receptors were gathered from a person aged 18-65 years who received the Ad26.COV2.S COVID-19 vaccine or a placebo. Each CDR3 is given with its conserved first and last residue. A D gene is named only where the DNA matches it firmly. Clone size appears in some rows only: once, few, many, or a class for an expanded clone.

j_call v_call d_call clone_size cdr3_aa cdr3_nt
TRBJ2-7 TRBV27 TRBD1 NA CASRSGTGGPYEQYF TGTGCCAGCAGGTCCGGGACAGGGGGGCCCTACGAGCAGTACTTC
TRBJ2-3 TRBV7-3 NA once CASSLLAGDGPTDTQYF TGTGCCAGCAGCTTATTAGCCGGGGACGGCCCCACAGATACGCAGTATTTT
TRBJ2-5 TRBV18 NA NA CASSPTVVGQETQYF TGTGCCAGCTCACCTACGGTGGTGGGCCAAGAGACCCAGTACTTC
TRBJ1-2 TRBV4-3 NA NA CASSQDGVGALGYTF TGCGCCAGCAGCCAAGATGGGGTGGGGGCGCTTGGCTACACCTTC
TRBJ1-6 TRBV4-2 NA NA CASSQERISPLHF TGTGCCAGCAGCCAAGAGCGGATCTCACCCCTCCACTTT
TRBJ2-1 TRBV7-9 NA NA CASSLVFSYNEQFF TGTGCCAGCAGCTTAGTTTTTTCTTACAATGAGCAGTTCTTC
TRBJ2-2 TRBV19 TRBD1 NA CASGRQGHTGELFF TGTGCCAGTGGGCGACAGGGACACACCGGGGAGCTGTTTTTT
TRBJ1-2 TRBV27 TRBD1 NA CASSPLQGTGYGYTF TGTGCCAGCAGTCCGCTACAGGGGACGGGCTATGGCTACACCTTC
TRBJ1-6 TRBV11-2 NA NA CASSFDYPFYSYSPLHF TGTGCCAGCAGCTTCGACTACCCGTTTTACAGCTACTCACCCCTCCACTTT
TRBJ1-1 TRBV5-4 TRBD1 NA CASSLFDRGNTEAFF TGTGCCAGCAGCTTGTTCGACAGGGGGAACACTGAAGCTTTCTTT
TRBJ1-1 TRBV6-5 NA NA CASSYSPGAATEAFF TGTGCCAGCAGTTACTCGCCAGGGGCGGCCACTGAAGCTTTCTTT
TRBJ1-2 TRBV7-8 NA NA CASSHTTYRGTGTQASYGYTF TGTGCCAGCAGCCACACCACTTATCGGGGGACCGGGACACAAGCAAGCTATGGCTACACCTTC
TRBJ1-1 TRBV7-3 NA NA CASSLGASSEAFF TGTGCCAGCAGCTTGGGAGCTTCAAGTGAAGCTTTCTTT
TRBJ1-2 TRBV5-8 NA NA CASRPQGIGNYGYTF TGTGCCAGCAGACCACAGGGCATTGGGAACTATGGCTACACCTTC